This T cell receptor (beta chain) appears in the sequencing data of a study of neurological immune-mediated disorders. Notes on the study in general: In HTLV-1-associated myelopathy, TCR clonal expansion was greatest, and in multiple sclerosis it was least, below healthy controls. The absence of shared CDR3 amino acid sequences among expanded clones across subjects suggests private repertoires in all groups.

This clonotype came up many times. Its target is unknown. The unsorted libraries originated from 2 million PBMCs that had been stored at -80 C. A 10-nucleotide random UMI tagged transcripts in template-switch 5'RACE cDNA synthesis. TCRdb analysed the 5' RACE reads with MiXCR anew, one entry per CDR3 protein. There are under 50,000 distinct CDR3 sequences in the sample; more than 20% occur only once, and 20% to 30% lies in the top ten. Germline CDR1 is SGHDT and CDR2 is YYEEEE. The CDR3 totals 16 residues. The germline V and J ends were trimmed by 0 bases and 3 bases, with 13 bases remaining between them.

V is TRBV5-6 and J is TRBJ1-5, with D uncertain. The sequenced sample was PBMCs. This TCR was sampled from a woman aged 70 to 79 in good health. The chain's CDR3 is CASSLAGVILNQPQHF. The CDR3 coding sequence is TGTGCCAGCAGCTTGGCGGGCGTGATCCTCAATCAGCCCCAGCATTTT.